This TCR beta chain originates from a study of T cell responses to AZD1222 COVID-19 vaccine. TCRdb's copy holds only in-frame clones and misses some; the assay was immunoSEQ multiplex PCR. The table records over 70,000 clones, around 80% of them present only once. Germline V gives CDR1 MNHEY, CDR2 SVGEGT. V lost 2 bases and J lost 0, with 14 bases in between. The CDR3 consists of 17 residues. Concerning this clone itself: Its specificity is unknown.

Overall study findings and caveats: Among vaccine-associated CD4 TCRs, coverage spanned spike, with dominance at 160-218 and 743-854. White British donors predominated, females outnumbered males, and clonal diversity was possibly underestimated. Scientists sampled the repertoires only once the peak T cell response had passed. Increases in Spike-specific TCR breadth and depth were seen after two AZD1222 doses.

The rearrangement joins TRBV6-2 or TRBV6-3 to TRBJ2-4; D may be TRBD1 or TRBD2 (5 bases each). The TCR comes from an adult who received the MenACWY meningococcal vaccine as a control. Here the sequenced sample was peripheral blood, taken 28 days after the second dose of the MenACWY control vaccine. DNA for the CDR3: TGTGCCAGCAGTTACGACCGGGACGGTCCAGCCAAAAACATTCAGTACTTC. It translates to CASSYDRDGPAKNIQYF.